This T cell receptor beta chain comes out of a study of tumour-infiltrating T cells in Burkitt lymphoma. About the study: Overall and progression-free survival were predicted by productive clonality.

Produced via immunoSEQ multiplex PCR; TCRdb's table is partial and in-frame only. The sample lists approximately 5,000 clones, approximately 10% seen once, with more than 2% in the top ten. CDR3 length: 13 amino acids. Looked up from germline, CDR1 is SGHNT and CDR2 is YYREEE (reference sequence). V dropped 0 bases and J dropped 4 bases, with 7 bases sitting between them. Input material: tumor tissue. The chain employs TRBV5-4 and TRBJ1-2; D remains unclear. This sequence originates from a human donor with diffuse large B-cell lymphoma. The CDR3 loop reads CASSLGRTYGYTF. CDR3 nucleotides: TGTGCCAGCAGCTTGGGGAGGACCTATGGCTACACCTTC.